Each of the 17 T cell receptor beta chains below was sequenced from the same sample in a study of blood T cell repertoires in COVID-19. Here immunoSEQ multiplex PCR was the method, and the copy in TCRdb shows in-frame clones only, minus some. This sample carries around 88,000 clones, over 70% of them seen once, and the ten largest clones take about 4.4%. The sample comprised peripheral blood. These receptors all stem from a man between 60 and 70 years old with acute or convalescent COVID-19.

This clone was detected a few times. The genes are TRBV7-2 and TRBJ2-2; no clear D gene. Trimming removed 0 bases at V and 6 bases at J, with 8 bases between. The CDR3 sequence is 14 residues long. The germline CDR1 and CDR2 sequences are SGHTA and FQGNSA. The chain's CDR3 is CASSLAARSGELFF. The CDR3 nucleotides are TGTGCCAGCAGCTTAGCGGCTCGCTCCGGGGAGCTGTTTTTT.

This clone has a single count. The chain couples TRBV6-1 to TRBJ1-5, with D possibly TRBD1 on 6 matching bases. The V gene lost 3 bases and the J gene lost 5 bases, with 17 bases spanning the gap. Germline CDR1 is MNHNS and CDR2 is SASEGT. This CDR3 is 16 amino acids long. The CDR3 sequence: CASSERMQGLDQPQHF. The CDR3 bases are TGTGCCAGCAGTGAGAGGATGCAGGGGTTAGATCAGCCCCAGCATTTT.

This clone was observed a handful of times. The chain combines TRBV28 with TRBJ1-5; a weak D match, TRBD1 (5 bases). Trimming pared 3 bases from V and 4 bases from J, leaving 13 bases between. Germline assignment: CDR1 MDHEN and CDR2 SYDVKM. The CDR3 has 15 residues. CDR3 in DNA: TGTGCCAGCAGTTTGGGGGGAATTAGAAATCAGCCCCAGCATTTT. Protein sequence: CASSLGGIRNQPQHF.

The chain employs TRBV28 and TRBJ2-7; 7 bases match TRBD1. The CDR3 is 15 amino acids. CDR1 MDHEN and CDR2 SYDVKM come from the germline V gene. V gave up 6 bases and J gave up 4 bases; unmatched junction bases: 12. Here the CDR3 reads CASRNGPGGVYEQYF. CDR3 DNA: TGTGCCAGCAGAAATGGGCCAGGGGGAGTATACGAGCAGTACTTC.

The table lists this clone with a count of one. V and J are TRBV5-4 and TRBJ2-7, with 10 bases lining up with TRBD1. The CDR3 loop spans 14 amino acids. Trimming at V came to 4 bases and at J to 0 bases, leaving 1 base not matched to a gene. Looked up from germline, CDR1 is SGHNT and CDR2 is YYREEE (reference sequence). The CDR3, as DNA: TGTGCCAGCAGCCGGGACAGGGGCTCCTACGAGCAGTACTTC. This sequence encodes CASSRDRGSYEQYF.

The chain uses TRBV5-1 and TRBJ1-3, with D hard to call. Trimming shortened V by 2 bases and J by 0 bases, and 12 bases separated the two germline ends. This CDR3 contains 16 residues. The germline V gene encodes CDR1 SGHRS and CDR2 YFSETQ. The DNA of the CDR3 is TGCGCCAGCAGCTTAGGTGACTCCGGCTCTGGAAACACCATATATTTT. This encodes CASSLGDSGSGNTIYF.

V and J are TRBV18 and TRBJ1-3; unclear D gene. Per the germline V gene, CDR1 is KGHSH and CDR2 is LQKENI. The length of the CDR3 is 15 residues. Deletions cut 2 bases from V and 0 bases from J, with 8 bases between. The DNA of the CDR3 is TGTGCCAGCTCACCAGTGTCCCGCTCTGGAAACACCATATATTTT. Translation gives CASSPVSRSGNTIYF.

The V gene is TRBV18, the J gene TRBJ2-7; TRBD1 matches 9 bases. The CDR3 is 16 amino acids. J was trimmed by 1 base and V by 0 bases; bases with no gene match: 4. From germline, CDR1 is KGHSH and CDR2 LQKENI. This chain's CDR3 is CASSPPTDRGSYEQYF. Here the CDR3 DNA reads TGTGCCAGCTCACCACCGACGGACAGGGGTTCCTACGAGCAGTACTTC.

V gene TRBV4-2 combines with J gene TRBJ2-7, with 10 bases aligning to TRBD1. Losses at the gene ends were 1 base for V and 1 base for J; bases not matched to a gene: 7. From germline, CDR1 is LGHNA and CDR2 YNFKEQ. The CDR3 is 17 amino acids. CDR3 loop: CASSQGQPGQGSYEQYF. CDR3 nucleotides: TGTGCCAGCAGCCAAGGGCAGCCGGGACAGGGGTCCTACGAGCAGTACTTC.

The chain links TRBV24-1 to TRBJ2-1, with D perhaps matching TRBD2 (5 bases). The germline CDR1 and CDR2 sequences are KGHDR and SFDVKD. The CDR3 loop spans 13 amino acids. V lost 7 bases and J lost 4, with 10 bases in between. The CDR3 nucleotides read TGTGCCACCAGGAGCGGAACTTACAATGAGCAGTTCTTC. Its translation: CATRSGTYNEQFF.

Written as DNA, the CDR3 is TGTGCCAGCAGCGTTCAATTGAGGGACTATGGCTACACCTTC. Translating it yields CASSVQLRDYGYTF. The genes are TRBV9 and TRBJ1-2; D not resolved. The CDR3 has 14 residues. V was cut by 2 bases and J by 3 bases, with 11 bases left in between. Germline V lookup: CDR1 SGDLS, CDR2 YYNGEE.

The count of this clone is one. V gene TRBV6-6 combines with J gene TRBJ2-2; TRBD2 agrees at 11 bases. Germline V CDR1 and CDR2: MNHNY, SVGAGI (reference sequence). The CDR3 sequence is 16 residues long. Trimming removed 5 bases from V and 0 bases from J; junction bases left unmatched: 2. CDR3 DNA: TGTGCCAGCAGTCTAGCGGGGGGCACGAACACCGGGGAGCTGTTTTTT. Protein product: CASSLAGGTNTGELFF.

The rearrangement joins TRBV11-2 to TRBJ2-1, with unresolved D. The CDR3 length is 15 residues. Germline V gives CDR1 SGHAT, CDR2 FQNNGV. The V end lost 3 bases, the J end lost 2 bases, and 11 bases lay between the germline ends. In DNA, the CDR3 is TGTGCCAGCAGCTTTGGTAGAGGTCCCTACAATGAGCAGTTCTTC. Its protein is CASSFGRGPYNEQFF.

This sequence joins TRBV28 and TRBJ1-5; no clear D gene. The CDR3 covers 17 residues. CDR1 is MDHEN and CDR2 is SYDVKM in the germline V gene. The V end was cut by 4 bases, the J end by 0 bases, with 16 bases between. The CDR3 coding sequence is TGTGCCAGCAGTTCCTTCTCGACACTTCGTAGCAATCAGCCCCAGCATTTT. This encodes CASSSFSTLRSNQPQHF.

The chain carries TRBV6-5 and TRBJ2-7; D might be TRBD1 (5 bases). V dropped 2 bases and J dropped 0 bases, with 8 bases sitting between them. The CDR3 length is 14 residues. Per germline, CDR1 MNHEY and CDR2 SVGAGI. The DNA of the CDR3 is TGTGCCAGCAGTTACCAGGACAACTCCTACGAGCAGTACTTC. It encodes CASSYQDNSYEQYF.

The CDR3 DNA reads as TGTGCCAGCAGTTACACCCAGGGGACGAATCCCGGGGAGCTGTTTTTT. Translating gives CASSYTQGTNPGELFF. The chain recombines TRBV6-5 with TRBJ2-2, with D tentatively TRBD1 (6 bases). V dropped 2 bases and J dropped 6 bases, with 16 bases sitting between them. The germline CDR1 and CDR2 sequences are MNHEY and SVGAGI. The CDR3 is made up of 16 amino acids.

The chain is built from TRBV6-5 and TRBJ2-7; 7 bases line up with TRBD2. V gave up 3 bases and J gave up 3 bases; unmatched junction bases: 5. CDR1 is MNHEY and CDR2 is SVGAGI in the germline V gene. The CDR3 contains 14 residues. The CDR3: CASSYGVAGYEQYF. The CDR3 DNA is TGTGCCAGCAGTTATGGGGTAGCGGGCTACGAGCAGTACTTC.